One sample yielded the 22 T cell receptor beta chains listed below, sequenced in a study of regulatory T cells in long-lasting Graves disease. The time point: persistent/refractory GD, antithyroid drugs over 5 years with positive TRAb. PBMC-derived RNA was used for the TCR library. With iRepertoire HTBI primers and Arm-PCR of CDR3 regions, TCR beta libraries were built. In TCRdb, the multiplex PCR reads were re-called with MiXCR into one record per CDR3 protein. The sample has 300,000 to 350,000 distinct CDR3 sequences, around a fifth seen once. Sequencing used peripheral blood mononuclear cells (PBMCs), obtained when the disease was refractory, from a patient treated with antithyroid drugs. These receptors were taken from a female donor with Graves disease.

The chain links TRBV25-1 to TRBJ2-7; a possible D gene is TRBD2 (6 bases). The CDR3 spans 16 residues. Trimming pared 4 bases from V and 5 bases from J, leaving 21 bases between. Germline loops: CDR1 MGHDK, CDR2 SYGVNS. CDR3 bases: TGTGCCAGCAGTGCGAATTTCGCGGGAAGGCCAGACGAGCAGTACTTC. It specifies CASSANFAGRPDEQYF.

Ten or more counts support this clonotype. The chain is built from TRBV27 and TRBJ2-5; no firm D call. V dropped 3 bases and J dropped 1 base, with 6 bases sitting between them. Germline loops: CDR1 MNHEY, CDR2 SMNVEV (reference sequence). The CDR3 is 13 residues long. Here the CDR3 reads CASSFSFQETQYF. The CDR3 bases are TGTGCCAGCAGTTTTAGTTTCCAAGAGACCCAGTACTTC.

This clonotype was detected ten times or more. V usage is TRBV7-9 and J usage is TRBJ1-6, with 7 bases identical to TRBD1. The ends lost 4 bases at V and 8 bases at J; junction bases unmatched: 8. The V gene's germline CDR1 is SEHNR and CDR2 FQNEAQ (reference sequence). There are 15 residues in the CDR3. CDR3: CASSSYSTGDSPLHF. The DNA of the CDR3 is TGTGCCAGCAGCTCCTACAGTACAGGGGATTCACCCCTCCACTTT. Complete variable domain (other parts from reference TRBV7-9 and TRBJ1-6): DTGVSQNPRHKITKRGQNVTFRCDPISEHNRLYWYRQTLGQGPEFLTYFQNEAQLEKSRLLSDRFSAERPKGSFSTLEIQRTEQGDSAMYLCASSSYSTGDSPLHFGNGTRLTVT.

In its sample, this clonotype was seen many times. The V gene is TRBV11-3, the J gene TRBJ1-1; the D is unclear. The V end lost 4 bases, the J end lost 4 bases, and 7 bases lay between the germline ends. CDR3 length: 12 residues. The germline gives CDR1 SGHNT, CDR2 YENEEA. This CDR3 is CASSYWGTEAFF. In DNA form, the CDR3 reads TGTGCCAGCAGCTATTGGGGCACTGAAGCTTTCTTT.

This clonotype was seen ten or more times. This chain connects TRBV28 to TRBJ2-7; the match to TRBD2 covers 9 bases. With V trimmed by 6 bases and J by 5 bases, 14 bases remained unmatched. The V gene's germline CDR1 is MDHEN and CDR2 SYDVKM. This CDR3 is 16 amino acids long. The CDR3 loop is CASRAQSGGLAHEQYF. DNA of the CDR3: TGTGCCAGCAGAGCACAAAGTGGGGGACTAGCCCACGAGCAGTACTTC.

Many counts were recorded for this clonotype. The rearrangement uses TRBV7-9 and TRBJ2-7, with D perhaps TRBD2 (5 bases). CDR3 length equals 14 residues. V was shortened by 3 bases and J by 5 bases, with 14 bases between the two germline ends. The germline V gene encodes CDR1 SEHNR and CDR2 FQNEAQ (reference sequence). This chain's CDR3 is CASSFGEDSDEQYF. As DNA, the CDR3 is TGTGCCAGCAGCTTTGGTGAGGATAGCGACGAGCAGTACTTC.

This clonotype appeared a few times. V is TRBV20-1 and J is TRBJ2-7; D perhaps matches TRBD1 (6 bases). The germline V gene encodes CDR1 DFQATT and CDR2 SNEGSKA (reference sequence). Trimming removed 6 bases from V and 5 bases from J, with 17 bases in between. This CDR3 comprises 13 residues. CDR3 sequence reads: CSAWGLKGDEQYF. DNA for the CDR3: TGCAGTGCCTGGGGGCTTAAGGGGGACGAGCAGTACTTC.

The table lists this clonotype with a few counts. The genes are TRBV7-9 and TRBJ1-2, with unresolved D. V lost 5 bases and J 8 bases, leaving 15 bases between the germline ends. From germline, CDR1 is SEHNR and CDR2 FQNEAQ (reference sequence). This CDR3 has 13 amino acids. CDR3 loop: CASSRGHGGGYTF. The CDR3 region has the DNA TGTGCCAGCAGCCGTGGCCACGGCGGGGGCTACACCTTC.

This clonotype was detected ten times or more. This rearrangement joins TRBV7-2 to TRBJ1-1, with unresolved D. CDR1 is SGHTA, CDR2 FQGNSA, per germline. CDR3 length equals 16 residues. Trimming removed 4 bases at V and 1 base at J, with 16 bases between. In DNA form, the CDR3 reads TGTGCCAGCAGCTCTAGTGGGCTCCGGGGGAACACTGAAGCTTTCTTT. It specifies CASSSSGLRGNTEAFF.

In this sample, this clonotype turned up a few times. The V and J genes are TRBV6-4 and TRBJ2-2, with D maybe TRBD1 (6 bases). The CDR3 has 15 residues. Trimming pared 5 bases from V and 4 bases from J, leaving 14 bases between. Germline CDR1 is MRHNA and CDR2 is SNTAGT. Here the CDR3 DNA reads TGTGCCAGCAGTTACAGGGCTAGTCCCACCGGGGAGCTGTTTTTT. Its protein product is CASSYRASPTGELFF.

This clonotype turned up a few times. The V call is TRBV11-3, the J call TRBJ1-1; 7 bases map to TRBD1. Germline V lookup: CDR1 SGHNT, CDR2 YENEEA. This CDR3 is 15 amino acids long. Trimming removed 3 bases from V and 3 bases from J; junction bases left unmatched: 7. DNA for the CDR3: TGTGCCAGCAGCTTCCCTTGGGACAGCTACACTGAAGCTTTCTTT. Protein: CASSFPWDSYTEAFF.

This clonotype has at least ten counts. At one end the junction does not follow the germline gene, possibly because of a read error. The V call is TRBV5-1, the J call TRBJ1-1; D possibly corresponds to TRBD1 (5 bases). This CDR3 has 13 amino acids. Germline V lookup: CDR1 SGHRS, CDR2 YFSETQ. The CDR3 nucleotides read TGTGCCAGCAGTTTTTCGGGGGGCACTGAAGCTTTCTTT. Amino acid sequence: CASSFSGGTEAFF.

As concerns this clonotype: This clone may be a read error of a much larger clone one base away. The chain is built from TRBV7-2 and TRBJ2-5; a possible D gene is TRBD2 (6 bases). This CDR3 is 14 amino acids long. CDR1 SGHTA and CDR2 FQGNSA come from the germline V gene. The CDR3 sequence: CAGSLSGLQETQYF. The CDR3 DNA is TGTGCCGGCAGCTTAAGCGGGCTCCAAGAGACCCAGTACTTC.

This clonotype was recorded at least ten times. The chain links TRBV29-1 to TRBJ1-1; perhaps TRBD1 as D (6 bases). Germline V gene sequence: CDR1 SQVTM, CDR2 ANQGSEA. The CDR3 spans 12 residues. The V end lost 4 bases, the J end lost 5 bases, and 11 bases lay between the germline ends. The CDR3 loop reads CSVGQVGTEAFF. As DNA, the CDR3 is TGCAGCGTTGGACAGGTTGGGACTGAAGCTTTCTTT.

Turning to this clonotype: This could be a read error, since a much larger clone is one nucleotide away. The chain links TRBV11-3 to TRBJ2-4, with a possible D match to TRBD2 (5 bases). The assigned J gene may be wrong: the sequence end matches TRBJ2-5 better. The CDR3 has 14 amino acids. The germline CDR1 and CDR2 sequences are SGHNT and YENEEA. DNA for the CDR3: TGTGCCAGCACTTCATCCGGGGATGAGGAGACCCAGTACTTC. Translated: CASTSSGDEETQYF.

The chain is built from TRBV12-3 or TRBV12-4 and TRBJ2-2; TRBD1 might be the D (7 bases). V lost 4 bases to trimming and J lost 8 bases, with 17 bases between them. The CDR3 length is 15 residues. The CDR3 nucleotides are TGTGCCAGCAGTTCGCCCTTGACAGGGAGGGGGGAGCTGTTTTTT. It yields the protein CASSSPLTGRGELFF.

This clonotype was observed a handful of times. The chain recombines TRBV7-2 with TRBJ1-1; a weak D match, TRBD1 (5 bases). Between the trimmed V and J ends, which lost 1 base and 3 bases, there was a span of 12 bases. Germline CDR1 and CDR2: SGHTA and FQGNSA. This CDR3 spans 15 amino acids. CDR3 in DNA: TGTACCAGCAGCTTAGTTGGGGGTTCGCACACTGAAGCTTTCTTT. It yields the protein CTSSLVGGSHTEAFF.

This clonotype came up many times. The chain carries TRBV27 and TRBJ1-2; 10 positions agree with TRBD1. The CDR3 loop spans 15 amino acids. V gave up 0 bases and J gave up 8 bases; unmatched junction bases: 6. Germline V gives CDR1 MNHEY, CDR2 SMNVEV (reference sequence). The CDR3 nucleotides read TGTGCCAGCAGTTTATCGGGACAGGGGAGGAGGGGCTACACCTTC. Protein: CASSLSGQGRRGYTF.

This clonotype was found many times. The rearrangement uses TRBV11-2 and TRBJ2-6, with 7 bases fitting TRBD1. With 4 bases clipped from V and 2 bases from J, the junction kept 20 bases outside the gene matches. The germline CDR1 and CDR2 sequences are SGHAT and FQNNGV. This CDR3 is 21 amino acids long. The CDR3 reads CASSSFIIPGQIIAGANVLTF. DNA for the CDR3: TGTGCCAGCAGCTCCTTCATCATCCCGGGACAGATCATCGCTGGGGCCAACGTCCTGACTTTC.

At least ten counts were recorded for this clonotype. J is TRBJ1-6 and V is TRBV7-2; D uncertain. CDR1 and CDR2 (germline): SGHTA, FQGNSA. The length of the CDR3 is 15 residues. With 3 bases removed from V and 9 bases from J, the gap between germline ends came to 15 bases. The CDR3 coding sequence is TGTGCCAGCAGCTTCGACCCCTCAGGCGTTTCACCCCTCCACTTT. Its protein is CASSFDPSGVSPLHF.

This clonotype showed up many times. CDR3 loop: CASSRGQGGKMNTEAFF. The DNA of the CDR3 is TGTGCCAGCAGCCGCGGACAGGGAGGGAAAATGAACACTGAAGCTTTCTTT. The chain carries TRBV11-2 and TRBJ1-1; 8 bases map to TRBD1. The CDR3 has 17 residues. The germline CDR1 and CDR2 sequences are SGHAT and FQNNGV. V shed 5 bases and J 0 bases; nucleotides not matched to a gene: 11.

This clonotype showed up just a few times. This sequence joins TRBV27 and TRBJ1-2; TRBD1 aligns across 8 bases. CDR1 and CDR2 from the germline V gene are MNHEY and SMNVEV (reference sequence). The CDR3 spans 13 residues. V lost 8 bases and J lost 8; bases outside the gene matches: 10. The DNA of the CDR3 is TGTGCCAGCGGCGGGGCAGGGGGCAAGGGCTACACCTTC. This gives the protein CASGGAGGKGYTF.